These 3 T cell receptor beta chains were sequenced from one sample in a study of OX40 agonist ivuxolimab in advanced cancers. Some clones are missing from TCRdb's copy, which holds only in-frame ones; the method was immunoSEQ multiplex PCR. This table has approximately 70,000 clones, about nine tenths appearing once. This sample comprised CD4+ or CD8+ T cells sorted from blood, obtained in a trial of the OX40 agonist ivuxolimab. The receptors were gathered from an adult with an advanced solid tumor such as melanoma, head and neck, liver or kidney cancer.

This sequence joins TRBV6-6 and TRBJ2-7; 11 positions agree with TRBD2. Per the germline V gene, CDR1 is MNHNY and CDR2 is SVGAGI (reference sequence). The CDR3 loop spans 14 amino acids. The ends lost 6 bases at V and 7 bases at J; junction bases unmatched: 8. The CDR3 reads CASSLFSGRGEQYF. CDR3 bases: TGTGCCAGCAGCCTCTTTAGCGGGAGGGGTGAGCAGTACTTC.

This clone has just one count. This rearrangement joins TRBV11-1 to TRBJ2-1; 9 positions match TRBD2. CDR3 length: 17 amino acids. J lost 0 bases, V lost 3 bases, and 6 bases had no gene match. Germline CDR1 reads SGHAT; CDR2 reads FQDESV (reference sequence). The CDR3 DNA reads as TGTGCCAGCAGCTTTACGTCTAGCGGGGCCTCCTACAATGAGCAGTTCTTC. Protein: CASSFTSSGASYNEQFF.

The chain combines TRBV28 with TRBJ1-5; 8 nucleotides agree with TRBD1. The junction had 9 bases not matched to a gene; V was cut back by 5 bases and J by 6 bases. The CDR3 totals 15 residues. From germline, CDR1 is MDHEN and CDR2 SYDVKM. CDR3 amino acids: CASSATGQAIQPQHF. The CDR3 DNA reads as TGTGCCAGCAGTGCCACGGGACAGGCTATTCAGCCCCAGCATTTT.